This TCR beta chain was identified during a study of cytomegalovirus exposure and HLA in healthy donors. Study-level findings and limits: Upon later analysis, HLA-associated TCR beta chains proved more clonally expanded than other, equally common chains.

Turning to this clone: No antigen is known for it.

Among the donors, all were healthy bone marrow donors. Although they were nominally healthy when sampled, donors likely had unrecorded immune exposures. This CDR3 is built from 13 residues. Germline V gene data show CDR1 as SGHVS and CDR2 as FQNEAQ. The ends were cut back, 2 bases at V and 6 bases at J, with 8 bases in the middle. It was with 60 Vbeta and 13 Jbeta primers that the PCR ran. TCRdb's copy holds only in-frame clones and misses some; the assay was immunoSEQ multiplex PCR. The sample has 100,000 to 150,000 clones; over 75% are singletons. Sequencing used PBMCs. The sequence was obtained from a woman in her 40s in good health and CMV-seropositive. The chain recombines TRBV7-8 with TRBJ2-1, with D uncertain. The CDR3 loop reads CASSLMALNEQFF. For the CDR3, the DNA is TGTGCCAGCAGCTTAATGGCCCTCAATGAGCAGTTCTTC.